This T cell receptor beta chain was captured by sequencing in a study of CD8+CD57+ T cells in acquired aplastic anemia. Genomic DNA served as template for TCR beta VDJ and CDR3 profiling. TCRdb re-called the reads through MiXCR, storing one row per CDR3 protein. The sample has 200,000 or so distinct CDR3 sequences, 40% to 50% seen once. Before being chosen for sequencing, patients had shown CD8+CD57+ cell expansion by flow cytometry. The sequence came from a human donor with aplastic anemia. Sequenced input: sorted CD4+, CD8+, or CD8+CD57+ T cells (not recorded which) from PBMCs.

The CDR3 loop is CAYNEQFF. CDR3 nucleotides: TGTGCCTACAATGAGCAGTTCTTC. This chain connects TRBV7-3 to TRBJ2-1; D uncertain. V was trimmed by 11 bases and J by 4 bases, leaving 0 bases between them. Germline-derived CDR1 and CDR2 are SGHTA and FQGTGA. The CDR3 loop spans 8 amino acids. Full variable domain (missing parts from reference TRBV7-3 and TRBJ2-1): GAGVSQTPSNKVTEKGKYVELRCDPISGHTALYWYRQSLGQGPEFLIYFQGTGAADDSGLPNDRFFAVRPEGSVSTLKIQRTERGDSAVYLCAYNEQFFGPGTRLTVL.